This T cell receptor beta chain was identified in a study of T cell changes during pregnancy in multiple sclerosis. This CDR3 has 11 amino acids. Germline-derived CDR1 and CDR2 are MNHNY and SVGAGI (reference sequence). V gave up 2 bases and J gave up 5 bases, with 4 bases separating them. TCRdb's copy holds only in-frame clones and misses some; the assay was immunoSEQ multiplex PCR. Of 65,000 to 80,000 clones listed, over 75% are singletons. This chain uses TRBV6-6 with TRBJ2-7; D is unclear. The sequencing used peripheral blood, collected in the third trimester of pregnancy. This clonotype was sampled from a female donor with multiple sclerosis, enrolled in a pregnancy study. In DNA, the CDR3 is TGTGCCAGCAGTTACACTCACGAGCAGTACTTC. It yields the protein CASSYTHEQYF.